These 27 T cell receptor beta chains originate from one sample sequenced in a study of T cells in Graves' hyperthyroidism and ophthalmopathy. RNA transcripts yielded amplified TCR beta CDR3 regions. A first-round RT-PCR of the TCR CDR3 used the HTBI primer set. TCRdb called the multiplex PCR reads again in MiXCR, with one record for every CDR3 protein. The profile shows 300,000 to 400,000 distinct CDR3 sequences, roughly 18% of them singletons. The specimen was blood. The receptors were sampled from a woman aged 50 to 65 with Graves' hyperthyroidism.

DNA of the CDR3: TGCGCCAGCAGCCTTCTCTTTGGGGATGAGCAGTTCTTC. Translating gives CASSLLFGDEQFF. The V call is TRBV5-1, the J call TRBJ2-1; D not certain. Looked up from germline, CDR1 is SGHRS and CDR2 is YFSETQ. V gave up 4 bases and J gave up 8 bases, with 13 bases separating them. This CDR3 has 13 residues.

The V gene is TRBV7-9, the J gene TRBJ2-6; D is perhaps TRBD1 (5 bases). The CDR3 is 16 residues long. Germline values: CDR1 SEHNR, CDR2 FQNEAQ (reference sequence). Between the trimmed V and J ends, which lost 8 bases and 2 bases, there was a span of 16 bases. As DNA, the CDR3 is TGTGCCAGCGGGGCAGAAGGGTGGGCTGGGGCCAACGTCCTGACTTTC. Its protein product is CASGAEGWAGANVLTF.

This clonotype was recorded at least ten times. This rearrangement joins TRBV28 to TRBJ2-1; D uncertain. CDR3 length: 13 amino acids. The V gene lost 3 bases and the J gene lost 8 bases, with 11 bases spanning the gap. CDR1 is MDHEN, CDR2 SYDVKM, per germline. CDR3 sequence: CASSFRGKDEQFF. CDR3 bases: TGTGCCAGCAGTTTTCGTGGTAAAGATGAGCAGTTCTTC.

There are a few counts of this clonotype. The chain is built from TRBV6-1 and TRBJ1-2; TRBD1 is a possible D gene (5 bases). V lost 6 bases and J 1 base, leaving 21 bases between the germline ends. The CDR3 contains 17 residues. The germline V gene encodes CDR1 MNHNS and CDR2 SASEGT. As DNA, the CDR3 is TGTGCCAGCAGGATATTACCTCTTCCAGGGCGTAACTATGGCTACACCTTC. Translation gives CASRILPLPGRNYGYTF.

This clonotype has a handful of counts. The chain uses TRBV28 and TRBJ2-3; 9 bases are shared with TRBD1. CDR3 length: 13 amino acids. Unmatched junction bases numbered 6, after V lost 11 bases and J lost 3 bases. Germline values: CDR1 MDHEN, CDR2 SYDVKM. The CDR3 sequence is CAGAGQGTDTQYF. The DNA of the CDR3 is TGTGCCGGAGCGGGACAGGGTACAGATACGCAGTATTTT. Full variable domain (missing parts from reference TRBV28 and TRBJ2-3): DVKVTQSSRYLVKRTGEKVFLECVQDMDHENMFWYRQDPGLGLRLIYFSYDVKMKEKGDIPEGYSVSREKKERFSLILESASTNQTSMYLCAGAGQGTDTQYFGPGTRLTVL.

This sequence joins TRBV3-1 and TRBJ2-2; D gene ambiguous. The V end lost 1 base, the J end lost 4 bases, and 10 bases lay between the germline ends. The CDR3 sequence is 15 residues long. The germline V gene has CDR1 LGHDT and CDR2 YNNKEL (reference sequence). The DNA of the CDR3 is TGTGCCAGCAGCCAAGCCTACAGTACCACCGGGGAGCTGTTTTTT. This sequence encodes CASSQAYSTTGELFF. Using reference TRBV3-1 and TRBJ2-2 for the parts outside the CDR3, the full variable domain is DTAVSQTPKYLVTQMGNDKSIKCEQNLGHDTMYWYKQDSKKFLKIMFSYNNKELIINETVPNRFSPKSPDKAHLNLHINSLELGDSAVYFCASSQAYSTTGELFFGEGSRLTVL.

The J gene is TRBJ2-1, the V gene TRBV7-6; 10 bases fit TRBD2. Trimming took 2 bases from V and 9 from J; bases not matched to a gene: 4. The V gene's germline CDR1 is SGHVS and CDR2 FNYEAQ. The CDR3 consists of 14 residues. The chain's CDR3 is CASSLLAGEGEQFF. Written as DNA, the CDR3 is TGTGCCAGCAGCTTACTAGCGGGGGAGGGTGAGCAGTTCTTC.

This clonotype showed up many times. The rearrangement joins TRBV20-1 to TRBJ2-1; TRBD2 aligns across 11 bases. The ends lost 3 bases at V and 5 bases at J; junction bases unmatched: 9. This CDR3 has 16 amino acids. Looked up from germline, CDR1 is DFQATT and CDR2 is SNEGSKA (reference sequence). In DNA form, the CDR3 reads TGCAGTGCTAGCCTTCCTAGCGGGGGGATTAACAATGAGCAGTTCTTC. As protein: CSASLPSGGINNEQFF.

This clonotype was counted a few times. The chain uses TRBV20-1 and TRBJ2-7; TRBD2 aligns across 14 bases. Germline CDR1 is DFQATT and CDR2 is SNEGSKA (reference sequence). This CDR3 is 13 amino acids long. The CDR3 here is CSAGTSGSYEQYF. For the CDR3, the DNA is TGCAGCGCCGGGACTAGCGGGAGCTACGAGCAGTACTTC.

This CDR3 reads CASSPELQGQYEQYF. The CDR3 DNA is TGCGCCAGCAGCCCCGAGCTACAGGGCCAATACGAGCAGTACTTC. The gene calls are TRBV4-1 and TRBJ2-7; maybe TRBD1 (6 bases). Germline CDR1 and CDR2: MGHRA and YSYEKL. CDR3 size: 15 residues. The ends were cut back, 4 bases at V and 4 bases at J, with 17 bases in the middle.

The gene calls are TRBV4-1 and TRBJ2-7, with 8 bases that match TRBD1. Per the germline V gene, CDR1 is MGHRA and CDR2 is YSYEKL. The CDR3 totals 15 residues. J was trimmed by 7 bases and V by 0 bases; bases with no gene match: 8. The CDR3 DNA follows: TGCGCCAGCAGCCAAGATACAGGGGGATGGAGTGAGCAGTACTTC. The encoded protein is CASSQDTGGWSEQYF.

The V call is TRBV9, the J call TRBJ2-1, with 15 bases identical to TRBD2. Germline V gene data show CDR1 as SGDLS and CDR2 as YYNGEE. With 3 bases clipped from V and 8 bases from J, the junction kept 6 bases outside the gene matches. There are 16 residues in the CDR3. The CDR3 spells CASSAQGLAGGDEQFF. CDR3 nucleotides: TGTGCCAGCAGCGCCCAAGGACTAGCGGGAGGGGATGAGCAGTTCTTC.

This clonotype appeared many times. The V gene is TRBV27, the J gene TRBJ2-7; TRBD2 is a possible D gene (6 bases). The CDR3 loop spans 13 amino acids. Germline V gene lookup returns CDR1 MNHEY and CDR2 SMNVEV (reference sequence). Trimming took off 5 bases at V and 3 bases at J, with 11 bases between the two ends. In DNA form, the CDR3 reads TGTGCCAGCAGTCTGGGACTTTTCTACGAGCAGTACTTC. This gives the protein CASSLGLFYEQYF.

The CDR3 DNA reads TGCGCCAGCAGTCAAATGATGGAAGAGACCCAGTACTTC. This translates into CASSQMMEETQYF. This chain links TRBV10-1 with TRBJ2-5, with unresolved D. In germline, CDR1 is WNHNN, CDR2 SYGVQD (reference sequence). This CDR3 comprises 13 residues. V was shortened by 5 bases and J by 3 bases, with 10 bases between the two germline ends.

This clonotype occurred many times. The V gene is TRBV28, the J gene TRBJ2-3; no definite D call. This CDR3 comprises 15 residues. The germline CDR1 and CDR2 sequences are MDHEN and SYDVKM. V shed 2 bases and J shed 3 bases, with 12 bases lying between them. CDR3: CASSLGSPHTDTQYF. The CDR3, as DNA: TGTGCCAGCAGTTTAGGTTCACCACATACAGATACGCAGTATTTT.

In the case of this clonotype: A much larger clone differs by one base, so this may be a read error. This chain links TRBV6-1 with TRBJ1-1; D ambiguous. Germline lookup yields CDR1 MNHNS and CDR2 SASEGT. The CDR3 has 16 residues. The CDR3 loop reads CASSEPFVMRNTEALF. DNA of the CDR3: TGTGCCAGCAGTGAACCCTTCGTGATGAGGAACACTGAAGCTCTCTTT.

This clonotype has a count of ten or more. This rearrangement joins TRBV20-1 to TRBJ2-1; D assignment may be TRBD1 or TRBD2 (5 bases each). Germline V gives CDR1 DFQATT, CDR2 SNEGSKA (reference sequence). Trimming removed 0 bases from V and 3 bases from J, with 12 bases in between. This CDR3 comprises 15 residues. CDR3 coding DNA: TGCAGTGCTAGAGATCCGGGACGAAGCTACAATGAGCAGTTCTTC. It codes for CSARDPGRSYNEQFF.

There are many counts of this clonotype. The CDR3 sequence is CASRRHLGNQPQHF. For the CDR3, the DNA is TGTGCCAGCAGACGACACCTTGGCAATCAGCCCCAGCATTTT. The chain combines TRBV28 with TRBJ1-5; D gene unclear. This CDR3 comprises 14 residues. The V end lost 6 bases, the J end lost 2 bases, and 11 bases lay between the germline ends. Germline V CDR1 and CDR2: MDHEN, SYDVKM.

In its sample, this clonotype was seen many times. CDR3 nucleotides: TGTGCCAGCAGCTTCCCCAGGGGGGGAACTGAAGCTTTCTTT. Encoded protein: CASSFPRGGTEAFF. The chain employs TRBV11-2 and TRBJ1-1; TRBD1 agrees at 7 bases. Losses at the gene ends were 3 bases for V and 5 bases for J; bases not matched to a gene: 6. The CDR3 contains 14 residues. The germline gives CDR1 SGHAT, CDR2 FQNNGV.

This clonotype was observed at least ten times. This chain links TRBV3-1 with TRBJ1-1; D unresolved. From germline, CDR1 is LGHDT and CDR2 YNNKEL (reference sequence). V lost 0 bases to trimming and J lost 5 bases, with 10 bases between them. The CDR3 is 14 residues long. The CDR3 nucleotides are TGTGCCAGCAGCCAAGATTGGGGAGGTACTGAAGCTTTCTTT. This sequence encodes CASSQDWGGTEAFF.

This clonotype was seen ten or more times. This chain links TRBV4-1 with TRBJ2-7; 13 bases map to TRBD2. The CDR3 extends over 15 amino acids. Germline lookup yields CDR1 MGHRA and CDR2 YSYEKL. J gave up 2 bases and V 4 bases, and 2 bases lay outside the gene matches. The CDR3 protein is CASSPTSGRTYEQYF. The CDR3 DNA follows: TGCGCCAGCAGCCCGACTAGCGGGAGGACCTACGAGCAGTACTTC.

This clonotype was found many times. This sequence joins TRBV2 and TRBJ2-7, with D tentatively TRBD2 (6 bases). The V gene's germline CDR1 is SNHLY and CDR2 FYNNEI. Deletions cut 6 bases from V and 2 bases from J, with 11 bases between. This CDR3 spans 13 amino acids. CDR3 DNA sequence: TGTGCCAGCAGCGTGGGGAGGACCTACGAGCAGTACGTC. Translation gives CASSVGRTYEQYV.

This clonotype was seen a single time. Written as DNA, the CDR3 is TGTGCCAGCAGACCCGGACTAGCGGGAGGGATTCCCAAAAACATTCAGTACTTC. It yields the protein CASRPGLAGGIPKNIQYF. This sequence joins TRBV10-3 and TRBJ2-4; 15 nucleotides match TRBD2. This CDR3 region has 18 residues. CDR1 ENHRY and CDR2 SYGVKD come from the germline V gene. J was trimmed by 2 bases and V by 10 bases; bases with no gene match: 12.

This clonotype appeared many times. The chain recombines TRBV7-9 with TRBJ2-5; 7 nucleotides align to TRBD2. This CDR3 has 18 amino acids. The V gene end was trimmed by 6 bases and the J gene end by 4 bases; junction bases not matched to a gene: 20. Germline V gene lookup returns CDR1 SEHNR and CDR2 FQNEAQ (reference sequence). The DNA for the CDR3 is TGTGCCAGCAGTCTAGGGCCAGCGGGATGGGAATTGGCAGAGACCCAGTACTTC. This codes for CASSLGPAGWELAETQYF.

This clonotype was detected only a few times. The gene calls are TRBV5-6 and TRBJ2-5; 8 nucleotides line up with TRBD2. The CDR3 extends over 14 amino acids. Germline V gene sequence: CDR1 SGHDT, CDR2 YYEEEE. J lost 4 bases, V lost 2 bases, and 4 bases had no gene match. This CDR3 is CASSFPSGGETQYF. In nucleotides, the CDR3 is TGTGCCAGCAGCTTCCCCAGCGGGGGAGAGACCCAGTACTTC.

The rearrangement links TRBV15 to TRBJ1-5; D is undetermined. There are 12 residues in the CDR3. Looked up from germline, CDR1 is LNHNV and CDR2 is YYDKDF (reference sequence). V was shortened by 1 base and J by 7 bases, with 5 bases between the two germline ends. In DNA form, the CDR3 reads TGTGCCACCAGCAGAGCGGCGCAGCCCCAGCATTTT. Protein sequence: CATSRAAQPQHF. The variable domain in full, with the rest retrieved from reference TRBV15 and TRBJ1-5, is DAMVIQNPRYQVTQFGKPVTLSCSQTLNHNVMYWYQQKSSQAPKLLFHYYDKDFNNEADTPDNFQSRRPNTSFCFLDIRSPGLGDTAMYLCATSRAAQPQHFGDGTRLSIL.

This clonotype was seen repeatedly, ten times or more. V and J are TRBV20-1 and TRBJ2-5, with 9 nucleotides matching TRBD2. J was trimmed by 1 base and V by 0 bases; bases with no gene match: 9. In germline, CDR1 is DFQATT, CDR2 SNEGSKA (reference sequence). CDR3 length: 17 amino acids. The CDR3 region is CSARDLRLAVPQETQYF. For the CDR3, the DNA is TGCAGTGCTAGAGATCTGAGACTAGCGGTGCCCCAAGAGACCCAGTACTTC.